This T cell receptor (beta chain) was recovered during a study of T cells in Graves' hyperthyroidism and ophthalmopathy. Broader study findings: Ophthalmopathy was identified by the model a median approximately 6.9 months ahead of onset.

A word on this clonotype: No antigen is known for it.

From RNA transcripts, TCR beta CDR3 regions were amplified. Primed by the HTBI set, a first-round RT-PCR was run on the TCR CDR3. MiXCR was run by TCRdb on the multiplex PCR reads, yielding one entry per CDR3 protein. Of hundreds of thousands of distinct CDR3 sequences listed, approximately 23% are singletons. The V gene's germline CDR1 is MNHNS and CDR2 SASEGT. The CDR3 length is 13 residues. Between the trimmed V and J ends, which lost 7 bases and 5 bases, there was a span of 12 bases. The sequenced sample consisted of blood. This receptor was taken from a man aged 25-40 years with Graves' ophthalmopathy. The chain has TRBV6-1 and TRBJ1-5; D is possibly TRBD1 (5 bases). In DNA form, the CDR3 reads TGTGCCAGCACCGCCGGGGCCTATCAGCCCCAGCATTTT. Translated, it gives CASTAGAYQPQHF.